These 25 T cell receptor beta chains share one sample of origin, sequenced in a study of cytomegalovirus exposure and HLA in healthy donors. The primer mix had 60 Vbeta and 13 Jbeta primers. Assay: immunoSEQ multiplex PCR; the TCRdb copy retains only in-frame clones and omits some. The table shows 150,000 or so clones, with about three quarters occurring only once. Sequenced material: PBMCs. The receptor set was obtained from a man aged 35 to 55 in good health and CMV-seropositive.

The chain combines TRBV12-5 with TRBJ2-2, with 8 positions matching TRBD2. Germline V CDR1 and CDR2: LGHNT, FRNRAP. The V gene end was trimmed by 1 base and the J gene end by 8 bases; junction bases not matched to a gene: 3. This CDR3 has 14 residues. Written as DNA, the CDR3 is TGTGCTAGTGGTTTGGGTAGCGGGATGGGGGAGCTGTTTTTT. This translates into CASGLGSGMGELFF.

The chain's CDR3 is CASSQLQGAPNTEAFF. The CDR3 DNA reads as TGTGCCAGCAGTCAACTACAGGGGGCGCCGAACACTGAAGCTTTCTTT. The chain recombines TRBV28 with TRBJ1-1; the match to TRBD1 covers 9 bases. The CDR3 length is 16 residues. Germline V lookup: CDR1 MDHEN, CDR2 SYDVKM. With 5 bases clipped from V and 1 base from J, the junction kept 8 bases outside the gene matches.

V and J are TRBV29-1 and TRBJ1-2; D call uncertain. V was trimmed by 7 bases and J by 7 bases, leaving 16 bases between them. The CDR3 contains 12 residues. Germline V CDR1 and CDR2: SQVTM, ANQGSEA. The CDR3 protein is CSATDHSGGYTF. CDR3 DNA sequence: TGCAGCGCAACCGACCACTCGGGTGGCTACACCTTC. Full variable domain (outside the CDR3, taken from reference TRBV29-1 and TRBJ1-2): SAVISQKPSRDICQRGTSLTIQCQVDSQVTMMFWYRQQPGQSLTLIATANQGSEATYESGFVIDKFPISRPNLTFSTLTVSNMSPEDSSIYLCSATDHSGGYTFGSGTRLTVV.

This clone was seen just once. The V call is TRBV5-1, the J call TRBJ2-7, with 8 bases matching TRBD2. Per the germline V gene, CDR1 is SGHRS and CDR2 is YFSETQ. The CDR3 contains 16 residues. V shed 7 bases, J shed 4 bases, and the junction held 16 bases outside the gene matches. The CDR3 nucleotides read TGCGCCAGCGCCAAGTCGAGCGGGAGTTTGTCATACGAGCAGTACTTC. Its protein product is CASAKSSGSLSYEQYF.

V and J are TRBV7-4 and TRBJ1-2; TRBD1 aligns across 9 bases. CDR1 is SGHVT and CDR2 is SQSDAQ in the germline V gene. There are 18 residues in the CDR3. V was clipped by 5 bases and J by 7 bases; unmatched bases: 20. The CDR3: CASSDWGDRVNKRFGYTF. The CDR3 DNA sequence: TGTGCCAGCAGCGACTGGGGGGACAGGGTAAATAAGCGTTTTGGCTACACCTTC.

V usage is TRBV2 and J usage is TRBJ1-4; D remains ambiguous. The CDR3 contains 15 residues. Germline lookup yields CDR1 SNHLY and CDR2 FYNNEI. Trimming took off 7 bases at V and 3 bases at J, with 15 bases between the two ends. The CDR3 reads CASTRARSPNEKLFF. CDR3 in DNA: TGTGCCAGCACAAGAGCTAGGTCCCCTAATGAAAAACTGTTTTTT.

J is TRBJ2-7 and V is TRBV6-1, with TRBD1 matching 7 bases. The CDR3 is made up of 14 amino acids. Per the germline V gene, CDR1 is MNHNS and CDR2 is SASEGT. J lost 3 bases, V lost 5 bases, and 7 bases had no gene match. CDR3 coding DNA: TGTGCCAGCAGTAGGGGACAGCGATTCTACGAGCAGTACTTC. Its protein is CASSRGQRFYEQYF.

In its sample, this clone was seen once. The chain recombines TRBV5-1 with TRBJ2-5; a weak D match, TRBD2 (6 bases). CDR1 SGHRS and CDR2 YFSETQ come from the germline V gene. V was clipped by 4 bases and J by 5 bases, with 12 bases between them. The CDR3 consists of 13 residues. The CDR3 bases are TGCGCCAGCAGCCTTCAGGGAGGCGAGACCCAGTACTTC. Amino acid sequence: CASSLQGGETQYF.

The chain employs TRBV27 and TRBJ2-3, with TRBD1 matching 8 bases. V gave up 5 bases and J gave up 0 bases; unmatched junction bases: 10. CDR1 MNHEY and CDR2 SMNVEV come from the germline V gene (reference sequence). This CDR3 spans 17 amino acids. CDR3 loop: CASSPYAGTGSTDTQYF. DNA for the CDR3: TGTGCCAGCAGTCCCTACGCCGGGACAGGCAGCACAGATACGCAGTATTTT.

This clone was counted a few times. CDR3 loop: CASSIRTGGGNEQYF. The CDR3 nucleotides are TGTGCCAGCAGCATTCGGACAGGGGGCGGGAACGAGCAGTACTTC. This chain uses TRBV11-3 with TRBJ2-7; the match to TRBD1 covers 11 bases. V gave up 5 bases and J gave up 5 bases; unmatched junction bases: 8. CDR3 length: 15 residues. Germline values: CDR1 SGHNT, CDR2 YENEEA. Full variable domain (rest looked up from reference TRBV11-3 and TRBJ2-7): EAGVVQSPRYKIIEKKQPVAFWCNPISGHNTLYWYLQNLGQGPELLIRYENEEAVDDSQLPKDRFSAERLKGVDSTLKIQPAELGDSAVYLCASSIRTGGGNEQYFGPGTRLTVT.

The V and J genes are TRBV2 and TRBJ2-1, with TRBD1 as a possible D gene (6 bases). Germline CDR1 SNHLY, CDR2 FYNNEI. V was cut by 4 bases and J by 9 bases, with 7 bases left in between. The length of the CDR3 is 11 residues. CDR3 sequence reads: CASSARGEQFF. The CDR3, as DNA: TGTGCCAGCAGTGCCAGGGGTGAGCAGTTCTTC.

J is TRBJ1-1 and V is TRBV9; no reliable D call. CDR3 length: 13 residues. Germline V gives CDR1 SGDLS, CDR2 YYNGEE. V dropped 0 bases and J dropped 1 base, with 4 bases sitting between them. The CDR3 spells CASSVDGNTEAFF. The CDR3, as DNA: TGTGCCAGCAGCGTAGACGGGAACACTGAAGCTTTCTTT.

The table lists this clone with a count of one. The chain couples TRBV7-3 to TRBJ2-2, with TRBD1 matching over 9 bases. Germline CDR1 and CDR2: SGHTA and FQGTGA. The J segment lost 1 base and the V segment lost 5 bases, leaving 5 bases of the junction unmatched. The CDR3 loop spans 16 amino acids. The CDR3 DNA sequence: TGTGCCAGCAGCAAAAGGGGACAGGGGAACACCGGGGAGCTGTTTTTT. The encoded protein is CASSKRGQGNTGELFF.

The chain employs TRBV7-3 and TRBJ2-5; TRBD2 matches 11 bases. J was trimmed by 5 bases and V by 4 bases; bases with no gene match: 3. CDR3 length: 14 amino acids. CDR1 is SGHTA and CDR2 is FQGTGA in the germline V gene. The CDR3 sequence is CASSSTSGSETQYF. CDR3 bases: TGTGCCAGCAGCTCCACTAGCGGGAGTGAGACCCAGTACTTC.

This clone was observed a single time. The chain is built from TRBV11-3 and TRBJ1-6; D remains ambiguous. V lost 5 bases, J lost 1 base, and 21 bases lay in between. The CDR3 extends over 19 amino acids. CDR1 and CDR2 from the germline V gene are SGHNT and YENEEA. Here the CDR3 reads CASSRRGPGMMSYNSPLHF. CDR3 nucleotide sequence: TGTGCCAGCAGCCGCCGAGGCCCGGGGATGATGTCCTATAATTCACCCCTCCACTTT.

The chain employs TRBV5-4 and TRBJ2-4, with D perhaps matching TRBD1 (5 bases). Germline V gene lookup returns CDR1 SGHNT and CDR2 YYREEE (reference sequence). The CDR3 runs to 16 residues. V lost 0 bases and J lost 2, with 12 bases in between. The CDR3 region is CASSLDWGPPKNIQYF. Here the CDR3 DNA reads TGTGCCAGCAGCTTGGATTGGGGCCCTCCCAAAAACATTCAGTACTTC.

The chain recombines TRBV4-1 with TRBJ1-2; D unresolved. The length of the CDR3 is 15 residues. Trimming pared 0 bases from V and 5 bases from J, leaving 13 bases between. The germline V gene has CDR1 MGHRA and CDR2 YSYEKL. The CDR3 is CASSQDSPTMYGYTF. In nucleotides, the CDR3 is TGCGCCAGCAGCCAAGACAGCCCTACTATGTATGGCTACACCTTC.

V usage is TRBV30 and J usage is TRBJ1-1; D remains ambiguous. The CDR3 is 13 amino acids. The V end was cut by 3 bases, the J end by 0 bases, with 8 bases between. Germline CDR1 reads GTSNPN; CDR2 reads SVGIG (reference sequence). This chain's CDR3 is CAWRRGLNTEAFF. CDR3 nucleotide sequence: TGTGCCTGGAGGCGGGGTCTGAACACTGAAGCTTTCTTT.

J is TRBJ2-2 and V is TRBV15, with D maybe TRBD2 (6 bases). The CDR3 is 15 amino acids. Trimming removed 3 bases from V and 2 bases from J, with 10 bases in between. CDR1 and CDR2 from the germline V gene are LNHNV and YYDKDF (reference sequence). This CDR3 is CATSRASANTGELFF. Written as DNA, the CDR3 is TGTGCCACCAGCAGGGCTAGCGCCAACACCGGGGAGCTGTTTTTT. The full variable domain, with the rest looked up from reference TRBV15 and TRBJ2-2, is DAMVIQNPRYQVTQFGKPVTLSCSQTLNHNVMYWYQQKSSQAPKLLFHYYDKDFNNEADTPDNFQSRRPNTSFCFLDIRSPGLGDTAMYLCATSRASANTGELFFGEGSRLTVL.

The genes are TRBV6-1 and TRBJ2-2, with D possibly being TRBD2 (6 bases). Germline V CDR1 and CDR2: MNHNS, SASEGT. V was shortened by 6 bases and J by 5 bases, with 10 bases between the two germline ends. This CDR3 contains 13 residues. CDR3 DNA sequence: TGTGCCAGCAGACGGAGCGGGACCGGGGAGCTGTTTTTT. It translates to CASRRSGTGELFF.

V is TRBV5-1 and J is TRBJ2-4, with D possibly matching TRBD1 (6 bases). Germline CDR1 and CDR2: SGHRS and YFSETQ. The CDR3 runs to 13 residues. V was clipped by 3 bases and J by 12 bases, with 16 bases between them. In nucleotides, the CDR3 is TGCGCCAGCAGCTCACGACCGGAGGACAGTCAGTACTTC. Translated, it gives CASSSRPEDSQYF.

This clone was counted a few times. This chain connects TRBV7-9 to TRBJ2-1; the D gene is possibly TRBD2 (5 bases). The CDR3 consists of 14 residues. Germline CDR1 SEHNR, CDR2 FQNEAQ (reference sequence). V lost 2 bases, J lost 5 bases, and 10 bases lay in between. The DNA for the CDR3 is TGTGCCAGCAGCTTATCCGGACTCAACAATGAGCAGTTCTTC. It is translated as CASSLSGLNNEQFF.

The rearrangement uses TRBV6-6 and TRBJ2-5; 9 bases map to TRBD2. The ends lost 3 bases at V and 5 bases at J; junction bases unmatched: 7. The CDR3 contains 15 residues. Germline V lookup: CDR1 MNHNY, CDR2 SVGAGI (reference sequence). CDR3 sequence: CASSYGREGPETQYF. Written as DNA, the CDR3 is TGTGCCAGCAGTTATGGGCGGGAGGGCCCGGAGACCCAGTACTTC.

The chain uses TRBV4-1 and TRBJ1-1; tentatively, D is TRBD1 (6 bases). The CDR3 has 15 amino acids. CDR1 and CDR2 from the germline V gene are MGHRA and YSYEKL. The V end was cut by 5 bases, the J end by 0 bases, with 13 bases between. The CDR3, as DNA: TGCGCCAGCAGCACGAGGGGGGGGGTGAACACTGAAGCTTTCTTT. Residues: CASSTRGGVNTEAFF.

Only a few counts were recorded for this clone. The rearrangement links TRBV9 to TRBJ2-3, with D possibly being TRBD2 (6 bases). CDR3 length: 16 amino acids. Trimming removed 0 bases at V and 0 bases at J, with 11 bases between. The germline gives CDR1 SGDLS, CDR2 YYNGEE. DNA of the CDR3: TGTGCCAGCAGCGTAGCGACGGGGGTGAGCACAGATACGCAGTATTTT. Its protein is CASSVATGVSTDTQYF.